This T cell receptor beta chain was identified during a study of CD8+CD57+ T cells in acquired aplastic anemia. Study in general: The sorted CD4+ and CD8+ cells yielded an average around 3.2 ug of DNA.

Whoever was chosen for sequencing had shown CD8+CD57+ cell expansion by flow cytometry. Genomic DNA was employed as the template in profiling TCR beta VDJ and CDR3. TCRdb used MiXCR to reprocess the reads, holding one entry per CDR3 protein. The profile shows some 140,000 distinct CDR3 sequences, less than 60% of them singletons. Germline CDR1 reads ENHRY; CDR2 reads SYGVKD. The CDR3 length is 16 residues. The V and J ends lost 0 bases and 4 bases respectively, with 13 bases between them. The sequenced sample was sorted CD4+, CD8+, or CD8+CD57+ T cells (not recorded which) from PBMCs. The TCR comes from a human donor with aplastic anemia. The V gene is TRBV10-3, the J gene TRBJ1-5, with D possibly matching TRBD1 (5 bases). The CDR3 sequence is CAISESLREANQPQHF. As DNA, the CDR3 is TGTGCCATCAGTGAGTCTCTCAGGGAAGCGAATCAGCCCCAGCATTTT.